These 7 T cell receptor beta chains were sequenced from one sample in a study of blood T cell repertoires in COVID-19 (TCRdb year 2020). Libraries were prepared through the immunoSEQ multiplex PCR assay. TCRdb re-hosts the immuneACCESS table, in-frame sequences only. Its copies lack some clones; in the studies checked, an unresolved V gene accounts for under half of them, and the cause for the rest is not known. The sample data list about 260,000 clones, and approximately 80% of these were observed just once. 8.6% of the sample lies in the top ten. What was sequenced was peripheral blood. The receptors derive from a human donor in a cohort sampled during active COVID-19.

The chain recombines TRBV4-2 with TRBJ1-2; 8 nucleotides line up with TRBD1. CDR1 is LGHNA and CDR2 is YNFKEQ in the germline V gene. The V segment lost 4 bases and the J segment 7 bases; nucleotides outside the gene matches: 11. The CDR3 is made up of 15 amino acids. The CDR3 DNA reads TGTGCCAGCAGCCCCCCAGGGACAGGCTTCGGTGGCTACACCTTC. Protein sequence: CASSPPGTGFGGYTF.

This chain joins TRBV7-3 and TRBJ2-3; 7 bases align to TRBD2. The trim removed 5 bases at V and 6 bases at J, leaving 5 bases unmatched. The germline CDR1 and CDR2 sequences are SGHTA and FQGTGA. The CDR3 is 13 residues long. As DNA, the CDR3 is TGTGCCAGCAGCCAGAGCGGGACGGATACGCAGTATTTT. Protein product: CASSQSGTDTQYF.

The chain has TRBV4-3 and TRBJ1-4, with 8 bases that match TRBD1. CDR1 and CDR2 (germline): LGHNA, YSLEER. The V and J ends lost 3 bases and 6 bases, in that order; junction bases with no gene match: 6. The CDR3 contains 15 residues. The CDR3 sequence is CASSQNGQGDEKLFF. CDR3 nucleotide sequence: TGCGCCAGCAGCCAGAACGGACAGGGAGATGAAAAACTGTTTTTT.

This sequence joins TRBV11-3 and TRBJ1-5; no clear D. V was pared by 5 bases and J by 5 bases, with 28 bases between. This CDR3 has 19 residues. Germline V gene lookup returns CDR1 SGHNT and CDR2 YENEEA. For the CDR3, the DNA is TGTGCCAGCAGCACCAAGGAGACGCGGGTTATCTTTATGGATCAGCCCCAGCATTTT. This translates into CASSTKETRVIFMDQPQHF.

The chain links TRBV4-1 to TRBJ1-1; 10 bases align to TRBD1. Germline V CDR1 and CDR2: MGHRA, YSYEKL. The length of the CDR3 is 15 residues. Unmatched junction bases numbered 6, after V lost 5 bases and J lost 3 bases. CDR3 sequence reads: CASSVLGTGDTEAFF. DNA of the CDR3: TGCGCCAGCAGCGTTTTGGGGACAGGGGACACTGAAGCTTTCTTT.

The J gene is TRBJ2-7, the V gene TRBV29-1, with 9 bases lining up with TRBD1. Germline loops: CDR1 SQVTM, CDR2 ANQGSEA. The CDR3 contains 15 residues. The V and J ends lost 5 bases and 3 bases, in that order; junction bases with no gene match: 11. The CDR3 region is CSVTGGAVKIYEQYF. CDR3 coding DNA: TGCAGCGTTACAGGGGGCGCGGTTAAAATCTACGAGCAGTACTTC.

The genes are TRBV19 and TRBJ2-5, with 10 bases aligning to TRBD1. The germline V gene encodes CDR1 LNHDA and CDR2 SQIVND (reference sequence). The junction had 9 bases not matched to a gene; V was cut back by 10 bases and J by 4 bases. The CDR3 extends over 14 amino acids. This CDR3 reads CATLDRGLGETQYF. In DNA, the CDR3 is TGTGCCACTCTCGACAGGGGGCTGGGAGAGACCCAGTACTTC.